This entry is about one T cell receptor beta chain. The sample is drawn from a study of cytomegalovirus exposure and HLA in healthy donors. V lost 2 bases, J lost 4 bases, and 10 bases stayed unmatched. CDR3 length: 18 amino acids. Looked up from germline, CDR1 is LGHNA and CDR2 is YNFKEQ. The study drew the donors from its approximately 110-subject validation cohort, separate from the 666-subject first cohort. Clones were sequenced by immunoSEQ multiplex PCR, and TCRdb holds only the in-frame ones, with some missing. The sample includes tens of thousands of clones, roughly 84% seen only once; the top ten take about 12%.

The TCR sequence derives from a woman younger than 35 in good health and CMV-seropositive. The genes are TRBV4-2 and TRBJ2-3; 12 positions agree with TRBD2. The specimen was PBMCs. The CDR3 sequence is CASSQSGGLAGSADTQYF. Here the CDR3 DNA reads TGTGCCAGCAGCCAATCGGGGGGACTAGCGGGTTCGGCAGATACGCAGTATTTT.